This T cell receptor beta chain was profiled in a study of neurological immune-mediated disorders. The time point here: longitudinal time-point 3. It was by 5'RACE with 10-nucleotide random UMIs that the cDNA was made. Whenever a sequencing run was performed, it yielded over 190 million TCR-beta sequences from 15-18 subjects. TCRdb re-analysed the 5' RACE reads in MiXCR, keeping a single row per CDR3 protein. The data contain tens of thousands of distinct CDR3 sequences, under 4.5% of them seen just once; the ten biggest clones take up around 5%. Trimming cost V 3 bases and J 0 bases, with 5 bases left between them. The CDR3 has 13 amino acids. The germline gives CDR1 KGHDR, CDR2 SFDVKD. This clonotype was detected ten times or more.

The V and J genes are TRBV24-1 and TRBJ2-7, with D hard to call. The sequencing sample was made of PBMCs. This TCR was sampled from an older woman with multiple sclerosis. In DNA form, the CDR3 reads TGTGCCACCAGTGATGGGGTCTCCTACGAGCAGTACTTC. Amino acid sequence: CATSDGVSYEQYF.